These 22 T cell receptor beta chains originate from one sample sequenced in a study of tumor and adjacent non-tumor tissue in lung cancer. RNA was extracted from bulk tissue without any cell sorting. More than 3 cm separated this lung sample from the edge of the tumor. Three rounds of nested PCR, following a modified ARM-PCR protocol, produced the TCRbeta library. TCRdb reanalysed the multiplex PCR reads using MiXCR and keeps one entry per CDR3 protein. This sample has 47,000 or so distinct CDR3 sequences, with around 59% found just once. The sequencing sample was made of distant non-tumor lung tissue. All receptors derive from a woman aged 65 to 85 with non-small cell lung cancer.

For this clonotype: Mismatch with germline at one junction end may stem from a read error. The chain recombines TRBV11-2 with TRBJ1-2; no clear D gene. Germline V gene sequence: CDR1 SGHAT, CDR2 FQNNGV. The CDR3 spans 13 residues. The CDR3 is CASSLSGVTGYAF. The DNA of the CDR3 is TGTGCCAGCAGCTTATCAGGCGTTACTGGCTACGCCTTC.

Many counts were recorded for this clonotype. At one of its ends the junction is not consistent with the germline gene, which may arise from a read error. The chain combines TRBV30 with TRBJ2-1; D remains unclear. Germline V gives CDR1 GTSNPN, CDR2 SVGIG (reference sequence). This CDR3 spans 11 amino acids. The chain's CDR3 is CVWSEYNEQFF. CDR3 in DNA: TGTGTCTGGAGTGAATACAATGAGCAGTTCTTC.

A word on this clonotype: Germline is not matched at one junction end, which may reflect a read error. The chain combines TRBV28 with TRBJ2-5; TRBD1 agrees at 7 bases. This CDR3 spans 13 amino acids. Per germline, CDR1 MDHEN and CDR2 SYDVKM. The CDR3 reads CASSTGDQEIQYF. DNA of the CDR3: TGTGCCAGCAGCACAGGGGATCAAGAGATCCAGTACTTC.

Concerning this clonotype: A read error may explain this, as a much larger clone is one base away. The chain carries TRBV30 and TRBJ1-2; the D is unclear. The CDR3 runs to 12 residues. Trimming took 4 bases from V and 4 from J, leaving 10 bases between them. CDR1 is GTSNPN, CDR2 SVGIG, per germline (reference sequence). The CDR3 coding sequence is TGTGCCTGGAATCTTATCTCCTATGGCTACACCTTC. Its translation: CAWNLISYGYTF.

In its sample, this clonotype was seen many times. V is TRBV28 and J is TRBJ1-1; the D is unclear. With 2 bases removed from V and 0 bases from J, the gap between germline ends came to 7 bases. The CDR3 is 14 residues long. CDR1 MDHEN and CDR2 SYDVKM come from the germline V gene. CDR3 nucleotide sequence: TGTGCCAGCAGTTTAAGAGGTCTGAACACTGAAGCTTTCTTT. Encoded protein: CASSLRGLNTEAFF.

This clonotype was observed a few times. One base away lies a much larger clone, so this may be a sequencing read error. This chain joins TRBV28 and TRBJ1-4, with D possibly matching TRBD1 (5 bases). The CDR3 is 16 amino acids. From germline, CDR1 is MDHEN and CDR2 SYDVKM. Trimming shortened V by 6 bases and J by 4 bases, and 18 bases separated the two germline ends. The CDR3 coding sequence is TGTGCCAGCAGCCCCAGGGAAGGGGCAATTAATGAAAAACTGTTTTTT. Its protein is CASSPREGAINEKLFF.

This clonotype was seen many times. The chain is built from TRBV6-1 and TRBJ2-3; weak D call: TRBD2 (5 bases). The CDR3 contains 15 residues. Per the germline V gene, CDR1 is MNHNS and CDR2 is SASEGT. The ends were cut back, 10 bases at V and 2 bases at J, with 19 bases in the middle. CDR3 DNA sequence: TGTGCCATCATGGACCAAGCGGCCTACACAGATACGCAGTATTTT. It specifies CAIMDQAAYTDTQYF.

Concerning this clonotype itself: A junction end diverges from the germline sequence, so it may reflect a read error. V gene TRBV5-1 combines with J gene TRBJ2-3; 8 bases agree with TRBD1. The J call could be wrong; TRBJ1-5 is a better fit for the DNA end. Germline-derived CDR1 and CDR2 are SGHRS and YFSETQ. There are 14 residues in the CDR3. CDR3 residues: CAGSQDRATDTQHF. The DNA of the CDR3 is TGCGCCGGCAGCCAGGACAGGGCGACAGATACGCAGCATTTT.

The chain combines TRBV6-5 with TRBJ2-1; no clear D. This CDR3 is built from 13 residues. The V gene's germline CDR1 is MNHEY and CDR2 SVGAGI. Trimming took off 0 bases at V and 16 bases at J, with 16 bases between the two ends. The CDR3 DNA follows: TGTGCCAGCAGTTACTCGAACACCGGCGGATACTTCTTC. Its translation: CASSYSNTGGYFF.

Comments on this clonotype: Since no conserved phenylalanine or tryptophan closes the CDR3, a read error is the likely cause. This chain uses TRBV5-1 with TRBJ2-7; TRBD2 agrees at 8 bases. This CDR3 is 14 amino acids long. Trimming cost V 3 bases and J 2 bases; bases outside gene matches: 4. In germline, CDR1 is SGHRS, CDR2 YFSETQ. The CDR3 protein is CASSSSGPPYEQYS. In DNA form, the CDR3 reads TGCGCCAGCAGCTCTAGCGGGCCGCCCTACGAGCAGTACTCC.

Only a few counts were recorded for this clonotype. J is TRBJ1-1 and V is TRBV20-1; tentatively, D is TRBD1 (6 bases). The germline gives CDR1 DFQATT, CDR2 SNEGSKA (reference sequence). This CDR3 region has 15 residues. Trimming cost V 5 bases and J 0 bases, with 16 bases left between them. Written as DNA, the CDR3 is TGCAGTGCTTGGGGAGACAGGACTATGAACACTGAAGCTTTCTTT. This codes for CSAWGDRTMNTEAFF.

By share, this clonotype counts as medium-sized. The genes are TRBV28 and TRBJ1-1; possible D gene TRBD1, 5 bases. Looked up from germline, CDR1 is MDHEN and CDR2 is SYDVKM. CDR3 size: 13 residues. V lost 5 bases and J 0 bases, leaving 7 bases between the germline ends. CDR3 protein: CASSEQVNTEAFF. The CDR3 nucleotides read TGTGCCAGCAGTGAACAGGTGAACACTGAAGCTTTCTTT. The complete variable domain, with remaining parts taken from reference TRBV28 and TRBJ1-1, reads DVKVTQSSRYLVKRTGEKVFLECVQDMDHENMFWYRQDPGLGLRLIYFSYDVKMKEKGDIPEGYSVSREKKERFSLILESASTNQTSMYLCASSEQVNTEAFFGQGTRLTVV.

The V call is TRBV5-1, the J call TRBJ2-1, with D unresolved. Germline assignment: CDR1 SGHRS and CDR2 YFSETQ. The V end was cut by 3 bases, the J end by 5 bases, with 12 bases between. The CDR3 spans 14 residues. CDR3 nucleotide sequence: TGCGCCAGCAGCTCGACGACAAAAAACAATGAGCAGTTCTTC. Protein product: CASSSTTKNNEQFF.

As for this clonotype: Its ends do not fully match the called genes, so a read error is possible. This chain connects TRBV7-8 to TRBJ1-5, with D perhaps TRBD1 (5 bases). Germline lookup yields CDR1 SGHVS and CDR2 FQNEAQ. The CDR3 runs to 16 residues. CDR3 in DNA: TGTGCCAGCGGCTTGAGAGGGACCGATGGCAATCAGCCCCAGCATTTT. It specifies CASGLRGTDGNQPQHF.

The gene calls are TRBV5-1 and TRBJ2-2; possibly TRBD1 or TRBD2 for D (5 bases each). This CDR3 contains 15 residues. Germline V gene data show CDR1 as SGHRS and CDR2 as YFSETQ. The germline V and J ends were trimmed by 4 bases and 2 bases, with 12 bases remaining between them. The CDR3 DNA reads as TGCGCCAGCAGCCGTTGGGACGCAAACACCGGGGAGCTGTTTTTT. Encoded protein: CASSRWDANTGELFF.

This clonotype showed up just once. At one end the junction does not follow the germline gene, possibly because of a read error. The chain employs TRBV6-5 and TRBJ2-5; D not certain. The CDR3 extends over 16 amino acids. The V gene's germline CDR1 is MNHEY and CDR2 SVGAGI. CDR3 in amino acids: CASSYSLGDWEETQYF. The DNA for the CDR3 is TGTGCCAGCAGTTACTCGCTTGGGGATTGGGAAGAGACACAGTACTTC.

Details on this clonotype: At one boundary the junction diverges from the germline segment, which might be a read error. The chain combines TRBV6-2 or TRBV6-3 with TRBJ2-6; TRBD1 is a possible D gene (5 bases). Germline lookup yields CDR1 MNHEY and CDR2 SVGEGT. The CDR3 is made up of 15 amino acids. The CDR3 DNA is TGTGCCAGCAGTTACTCGGTCACTGGGGCCAACGTCCTGACCTTC. The encoded protein is CASSYSVTGANVLTF.

As for this clonotype: Since the CDR3 does not end with the conserved phenylalanine or tryptophan, this likely comes from a read error. The chain combines TRBV20-1 with TRBJ2-5, with D perhaps matching TRBD2 (5 bases). This CDR3 has 12 amino acids. Germline V lookup: CDR1 DFQATT, CDR2 SNEGSKA (reference sequence). The CDR3 DNA sequence: TGCAGTACTAGAGCTAGCCAAGAGACCCAGTACATC. Its protein product is CSTRASQETQYI.

The table lists this clonotype with a count of one. A junction boundary mismatches the germline segment, possibly from a read error. V and J are TRBV28 and TRBJ1-5, with 7 positions matching TRBD1. The germline CDR1 and CDR2 sequences are MDHEN and SYDVKM. The CDR3 consists of 15 residues. CDR3 sequence reads: CASTQAWDSNQSQHF. Written as DNA, the CDR3 is TGTGCCAGCACACAGGCGTGGGACAGCAATCAGTCCCAGCATTTT.

For this clonotype: Mismatch with germline at one junction end may stem from a read error. CDR3 residues: CAISPVGDGYTF. The DNA of the CDR3 is TGTGCCATCTCCCCTGTCGGTGATGGTTACACCTTC. The chain carries TRBV12-3 or TRBV12-4 and TRBJ1-2; D is unresolved. CDR3 size: 12 residues.

This clonotype was counted only a few times. V usage is TRBV20-1 and J usage is TRBJ2-1; tentative D call: TRBD1 (6 bases). V lost 0 bases, J lost 11 bases, and 11 bases lay in between. Germline CDR1 is DFQATT and CDR2 is SNEGSKA (reference sequence). The CDR3 covers 12 residues. The CDR3 protein is CSARDTGHKQFF. CDR3 sequence (DNA): TGCAGTGCTAGAGATACAGGGCACAAGCAGTTCTTC.

Remarks on this clonotype: One junction end disagrees with the germline gene, perhaps due to a read error. CDR3 nucleotides: TGCAGCGTTGAAGGACACCTAAAAAAAGACTTGCATACACAGTATTTT. Encoded protein: CSVEGHLKKDLHTQYF. The V and J genes are TRBV29-1 and TRBJ2-3, with D unresolved. This CDR3 has 16 residues. Germline V gene sequence: CDR1 SQVTM, CDR2 ANQGSEA.